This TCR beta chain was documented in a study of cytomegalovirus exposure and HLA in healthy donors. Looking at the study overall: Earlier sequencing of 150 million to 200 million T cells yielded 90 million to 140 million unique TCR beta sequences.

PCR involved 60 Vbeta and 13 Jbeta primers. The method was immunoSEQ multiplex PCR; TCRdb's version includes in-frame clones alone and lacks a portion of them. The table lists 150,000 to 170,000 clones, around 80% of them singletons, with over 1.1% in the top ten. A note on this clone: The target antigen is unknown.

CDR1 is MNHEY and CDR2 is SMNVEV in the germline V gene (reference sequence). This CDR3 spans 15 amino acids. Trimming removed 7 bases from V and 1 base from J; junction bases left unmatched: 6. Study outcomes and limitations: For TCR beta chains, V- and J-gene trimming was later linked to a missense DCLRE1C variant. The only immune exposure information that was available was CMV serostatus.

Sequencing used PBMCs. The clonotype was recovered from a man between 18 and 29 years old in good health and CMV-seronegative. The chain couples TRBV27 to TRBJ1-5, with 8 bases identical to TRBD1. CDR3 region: CASTNTGGSNQPQHF. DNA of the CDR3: TGTGCCAGCACCAACACAGGGGGGAGCAATCAGCCCCAGCATTTT.